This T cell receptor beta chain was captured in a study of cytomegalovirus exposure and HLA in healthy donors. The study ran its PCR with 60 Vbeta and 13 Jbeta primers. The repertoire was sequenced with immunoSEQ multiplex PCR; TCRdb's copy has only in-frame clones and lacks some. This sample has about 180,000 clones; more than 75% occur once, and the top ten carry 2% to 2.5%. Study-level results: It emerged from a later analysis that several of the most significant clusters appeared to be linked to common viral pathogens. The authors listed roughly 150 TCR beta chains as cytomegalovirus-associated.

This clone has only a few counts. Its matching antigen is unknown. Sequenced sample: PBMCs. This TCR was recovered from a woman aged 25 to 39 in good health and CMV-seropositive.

The CDR3 DNA reads as TGCGCCAGCAGCCTTTCCGGGACAGGGGCCCCCTCCTCCTACGAGCAGTACTTC. This sequence encodes CASSLSGTGAPSSYEQYF. The V and J genes are TRBV5-1 and TRBJ2-7, with 10 positions matching TRBD1. CDR3 length equals 18 residues. V shed 4 bases and J 0 bases; nucleotides not matched to a gene: 13. Germline CDR1 and CDR2: SGHRS and YFSETQ.